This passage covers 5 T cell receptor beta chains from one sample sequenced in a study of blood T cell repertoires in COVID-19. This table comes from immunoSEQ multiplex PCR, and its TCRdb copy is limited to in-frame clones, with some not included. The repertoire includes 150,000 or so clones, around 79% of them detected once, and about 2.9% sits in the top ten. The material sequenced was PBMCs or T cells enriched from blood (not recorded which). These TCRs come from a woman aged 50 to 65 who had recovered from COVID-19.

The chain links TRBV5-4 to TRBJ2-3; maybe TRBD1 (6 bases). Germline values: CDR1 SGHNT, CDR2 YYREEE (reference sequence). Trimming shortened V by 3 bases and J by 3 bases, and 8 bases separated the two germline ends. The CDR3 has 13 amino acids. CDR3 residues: CASSSGQTDTQYF. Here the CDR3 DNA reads TGTGCCAGCAGCTCTGGACAGACAGATACGCAGTATTTT.

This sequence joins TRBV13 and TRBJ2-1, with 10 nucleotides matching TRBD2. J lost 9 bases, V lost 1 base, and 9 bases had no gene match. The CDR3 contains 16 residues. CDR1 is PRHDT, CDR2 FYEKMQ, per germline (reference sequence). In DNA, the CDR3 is TGTGCCAGCAGCTTAGCTTCTCTAGCGGGAGCGACTGAGCAGTTCTTC. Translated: CASSLASLAGATEQFF. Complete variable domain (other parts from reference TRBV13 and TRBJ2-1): AAGVIQSPRHLIKEKRETATLKCYPIPRHDTVYWYQQGPGQDPQFLISFYEKMQSDKGSIPDRFSAQQFSDYHSELNMSSLELGDSALYFCASSLASLAGATEQFFGPGTRLTVL.

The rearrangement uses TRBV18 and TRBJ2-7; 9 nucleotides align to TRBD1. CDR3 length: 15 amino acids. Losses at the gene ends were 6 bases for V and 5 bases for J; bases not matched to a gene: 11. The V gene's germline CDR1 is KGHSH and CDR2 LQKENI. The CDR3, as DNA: TGTGCCAGCTCGCCTTCCCCGGGACAGGGAAACGAGCAGTACTTC. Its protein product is CASSPSPGQGNEQYF.

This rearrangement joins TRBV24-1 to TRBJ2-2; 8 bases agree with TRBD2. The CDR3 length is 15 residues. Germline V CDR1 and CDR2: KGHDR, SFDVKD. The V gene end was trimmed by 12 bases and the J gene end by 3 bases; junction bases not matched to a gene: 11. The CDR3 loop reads CAAEGAGEYTGELFF. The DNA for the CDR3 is TGTGCCGCGGAGGGAGCGGGAGAGTACACCGGGGAGCTGTTTTTT.

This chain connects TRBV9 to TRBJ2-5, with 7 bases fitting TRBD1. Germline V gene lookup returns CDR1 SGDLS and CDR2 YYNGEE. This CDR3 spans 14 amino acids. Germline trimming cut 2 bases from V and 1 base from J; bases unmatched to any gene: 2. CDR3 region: CASSVWDSQETQYF. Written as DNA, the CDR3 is TGTGCCAGCAGCGTCTGGGACAGCCAAGAGACCCAGTACTTC. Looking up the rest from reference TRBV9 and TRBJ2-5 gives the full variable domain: DSGVTQTPKHLITATGQRVTLRCSPRSGDLSVYWYQQSLDQGLQFLIQYYNGEERAKGNILERFSAQQFPDLHSELNLSSLELGDSALYFCASSVWDSQETQYFGPGTRLLVL.